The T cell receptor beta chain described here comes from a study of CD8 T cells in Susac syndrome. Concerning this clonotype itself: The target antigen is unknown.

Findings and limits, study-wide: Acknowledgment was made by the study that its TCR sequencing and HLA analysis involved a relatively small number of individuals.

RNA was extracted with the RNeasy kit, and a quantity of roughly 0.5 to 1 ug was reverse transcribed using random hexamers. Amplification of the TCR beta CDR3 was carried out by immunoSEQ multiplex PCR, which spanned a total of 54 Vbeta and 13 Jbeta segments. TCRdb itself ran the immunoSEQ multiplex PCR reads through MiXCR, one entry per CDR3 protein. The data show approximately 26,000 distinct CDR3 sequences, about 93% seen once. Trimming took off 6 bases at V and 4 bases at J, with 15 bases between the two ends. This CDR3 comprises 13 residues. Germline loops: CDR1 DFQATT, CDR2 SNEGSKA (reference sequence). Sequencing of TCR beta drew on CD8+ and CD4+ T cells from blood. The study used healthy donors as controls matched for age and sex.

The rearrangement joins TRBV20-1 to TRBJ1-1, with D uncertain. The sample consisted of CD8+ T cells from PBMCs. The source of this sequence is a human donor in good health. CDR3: CSAPGVGGTEAFF. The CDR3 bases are TGCAGTGCCCCCGGGGTCGGAGGCACTGAAGCTTTCTTT.